The 26 T cell receptor beta chains given below trace back to one sample, sequenced in a study of T cells in Graves' hyperthyroidism and ophthalmopathy. It was RNA transcripts that yielded the amplified TCR beta CDR3 regions. A set of HTBI primers served as the primers for a first-round RT-PCR of the TCR CDR3. TCRdb re-called the multiplex PCR reads through MiXCR, storing one row per CDR3 protein. The profile shows 370,000 or so distinct CDR3 sequences, 20% to 25% of them singletons. Input material: blood. The receptor set was obtained from a man between 50 and 59 years old with Graves' hyperthyroidism.

At least ten counts were recorded for this clonotype. This chain connects TRBV7-6 to TRBJ2-1, with TRBD2 matching over 11 bases. CDR3 size: 18 residues. The germline CDR1 and CDR2 sequences are SGHVS and FNYEAQ. Trimming at V came to 4 bases and at J to 8 bases, leaving 16 bases not matched to a gene. The chain's CDR3 is CASSSPPGLAGGGYEQFF. CDR3 in DNA: TGTGCCAGCAGCTCCCCCCCCGGGCTAGCGGGAGGAGGGTATGAGCAGTTCTTC.

The chain uses TRBV7-3 and TRBJ2-3; possibly TRBD2 for D (5 bases). The CDR3 loop spans 14 amino acids. Trimming removed 5 bases from V and 5 bases from J, with 14 bases in between. CDR1 and CDR2 (germline): SGHTA, FQGTGA. The CDR3 DNA sequence: TGTGCCAGCAGCGAGAGCGTTGGAGGAGATACGCAGTATTTT. This translates into CASSESVGGDTQYF.

The chain combines TRBV10-3 with TRBJ1-2; D possibly corresponds to TRBD1 (5 bases). Trimming cost V 7 bases and J 0 bases, with 12 bases left between them. This CDR3 has 14 amino acids. Germline CDR1 and CDR2: ENHRY and SYGVKD. The CDR3 loop reads CAITEETANYGYTF. In nucleotides, the CDR3 is TGTGCCATCACCGAAGAGACAGCTAACTATGGCTACACCTTC.

This clonotype has only a few counts. V is TRBV5-6 and J is TRBJ2-7, with 8 bases matching TRBD2. The germline CDR1 and CDR2 sequences are SGHDT and YYEEEE. The V and J ends lost 4 bases and 6 bases, in that order; junction bases with no gene match: 15. CDR3 length: 16 amino acids. The CDR3 nucleotides are TGTGCCAGCAGCCTTCCTAGCTCTCGGGAGGGCCCCGAGCAGTACTTC. This codes for CASSLPSSREGPEQYF. Full variable domain (remainder filled in from reference TRBV5-6 and TRBJ2-7): DAGVTQSPTHLIKTRGQQVTLRCSPKSGHDTVSWYQQALGQGPQFIFQYYEEEERQRGNFPDRFSGHQFPNYSSELNVNALLLGDSALYLCASSLPSSREGPEQYFGPGTRLTVT.

The chain couples TRBV3-1 to TRBJ2-1; 7 nucleotides agree with TRBD2. Trimming removed 0 bases from V and 6 bases from J; junction bases left unmatched: 17. The germline V gene has CDR1 LGHDT and CDR2 YNNKEL (reference sequence). The CDR3 loop spans 19 amino acids. CDR3 in amino acids: CASSQEGEVRRETGNEQFF. CDR3 DNA sequence: TGTGCCAGCAGCCAAGAGGGGGAGGTGAGGCGGGAGACGGGCAATGAGCAGTTCTTC.

The V gene is TRBV9, the J gene TRBJ1-4; a possible D gene is TRBD1 (5 bases). The germline V gene has CDR1 SGDLS and CDR2 YYNGEE. This CDR3 comprises 13 residues. V shed 3 bases and J shed 7 bases, with 10 bases lying between them. CDR3 residues: CASSGGTVEKLFF. The DNA of the CDR3 is TGTGCCAGCAGCGGTGGGACTGTTGAAAAACTGTTTTTT.

The rearrangement joins TRBV7-6 to TRBJ2-3; 13 bases agree with TRBD2. The CDR3 contains 13 residues. V trimming: 5 bases; J trimming: 14 bases; junction bases outside the gene matches: 7. Germline V gives CDR1 SGHVS, CDR2 FNYEAQ. CDR3 bases: TGTGCCAGCAGCCCCCGGGGGACTAGCGGGATGTATTTT. Translation: CASSPRGTSGMYF.

This clonotype showed up just a few times. Written as DNA, the CDR3 is TGTGCCAGCTCACCGTCTGGAGGCGGGAGAATGACCGGGGAGCTGTTTTTT. This codes for CASSPSGGGRMTGELFF. The gene calls are TRBV18 and TRBJ2-2; 7 nucleotides agree with TRBD2. V shed 3 bases, J shed 5 bases, and the junction held 12 bases outside the gene matches. The CDR3 runs to 17 residues. From germline, CDR1 is KGHSH and CDR2 LQKENI.

J is TRBJ1-5 and V is TRBV2, with D unclear. Trimming left V 2 bases short and J 6 bases short, with 8 bases between. The CDR3 runs 13 residues. The germline CDR1 and CDR2 sequences are SNHLY and FYNNEI. Written as DNA, the CDR3 is TGTGCCAGCAGTGAAAGACCACCTCAGCCCCAGCATTTT. Its protein product is CASSERPPQPQHF.

V gene TRBV12-3 or TRBV12-4 combines with J gene TRBJ2-2; 11 bases agree with TRBD2. After removal of 1 base from V and 8 bases from J, the junction contained 3 bases not matched to a gene. CDR3 size: 15 residues. This CDR3 reads CASSLVAGGSGELFF. In DNA form, the CDR3 reads TGTGCCAGCAGTTTAGTAGCGGGAGGGTCGGGGGAGCTGTTTTTT.

CDR3 loop: CASSFKGAKGDTQYF. For the CDR3, the DNA is TGTGCCAGCAGTTTTAAGGGGGCGAAAGGAGATACGCAGTATTTT. The chain uses TRBV6-1 and TRBJ2-3; 7 bases map to TRBD1. The CDR3 length is 15 residues. Looked up from germline, CDR1 is MNHNS and CDR2 is SASEGT. V lost 5 bases, J lost 5 bases, and 10 bases stayed unmatched.

This clonotype has a handful of counts. The V call is TRBV27, the J call TRBJ1-1, with D perhaps matching TRBD1 (5 bases). Trimming shortened V by 4 bases and J by 2 bases, and 14 bases separated the two germline ends. The CDR3 has 15 amino acids. Germline CDR1 reads MNHEY; CDR2 reads SMNVEV (reference sequence). CDR3 residues: CASSSGTGSNTEAFF. CDR3 in DNA: TGTGCCAGCAGTTCGGGAACAGGCTCTAACACTGAAGCTTTCTTT.

On this clonotype itself: A read error may be the cause here, since a much bigger clone is one base away. This chain uses TRBV28 with TRBJ1-1; no clear D. Trimming left V 5 bases short and J 4 bases short, with 17 bases between. CDR1 MDHEN and CDR2 SYDVKM come from the germline V gene. The CDR3 spans 15 residues. This CDR3 is CASSTPRALSTEAFF. The CDR3 DNA sequence: TGTGCCAGCAGTACCCCAAGGGCTTTGAGCACTGAAGCTTTCTTT.

The chain links TRBV29-1 to TRBJ2-5; D ambiguous. Trimming removed 0 bases at V and 1 base at J, with 6 bases between. The germline V gene has CDR1 SQVTM and CDR2 ANQGSEA. This CDR3 is 13 amino acids long. The CDR3 DNA reads TGCAGCGTTGAAGACTATGTCCAAGAGACCCAGTACTTC. Translated: CSVEDYVQETQYF.

This clonotype has more than one count but fewer than ten. The rearrangement joins TRBV3-1 to TRBJ2-2, with D uncertain. The ends were cut back, 4 bases at V and 1 base at J, with 7 bases in the middle. The CDR3 is made up of 14 amino acids. The germline V gene encodes CDR1 LGHDT and CDR2 YNNKEL (reference sequence). CDR3 sequence: CASSLLVNTGELFF. The CDR3 region has the DNA TGTGCCAGCAGCCTGCTAGTGAACACCGGGGAGCTGTTTTTT.

This clonotype was observed at least ten times. The chain recombines TRBV3-1 with TRBJ2-7; the D is unclear. The V end was cut by 0 bases, the J end by 7 bases, with 16 bases between. CDR1 LGHDT and CDR2 YNNKEL come from the germline V gene (reference sequence). The CDR3 runs to 15 residues. The CDR3 spells CASSQDRAVLREQYF. The CDR3 bases are TGTGCCAGCAGCCAAGATCGGGCAGTACTACGGGAGCAGTACTTC.

The rearrangement links TRBV27 to TRBJ1-1; unclear D gene. Germline V lookup: CDR1 MNHEY, CDR2 SMNVEV (reference sequence). Trimming removed 3 bases from V and 7 bases from J, with 12 bases in between. The CDR3 extends over 13 amino acids. The CDR3 DNA sequence: TGTGCCAGCAGTTTCCCGGGAGGGAATGAAGCTTTCTTT. It encodes CASSFPGGNEAFF.

The chain recombines TRBV19 with TRBJ2-7; D not certain. CDR1 and CDR2 from the germline V gene are LNHDA and SQIVND (reference sequence). Trimming took off 7 bases at V and 3 bases at J, with 10 bases between the two ends. The CDR3 spans 12 residues. The CDR3 nucleotides are TGTGCCAGTATCGGTAGGGACTACGAGCAGTACTTC. This encodes CASIGRDYEQYF.

The chain employs TRBV29-1 and TRBJ2-2; D tentatively fits TRBD1 or TRBD2 (7 bases each). CDR3 size: 15 residues. The germline V gene encodes CDR1 SQVTM and CDR2 ANQGSEA. V lost 4 bases and J 5 bases, leaving 17 bases between the germline ends. In DNA form, the CDR3 reads TGCAGCGTTGGGGGAGGGGACAGTAGGACCGGGGAGCTGTTTTTT. Its protein product is CSVGGGDSRTGELFF.

Ten or more counts support this clonotype. This chain joins TRBV28 and TRBJ2-7; maybe TRBD2 (5 bases). Trimming cost V 8 bases and J 7 bases, with 15 bases left between them. Per the germline V gene, CDR1 is MDHEN and CDR2 is SYDVKM. The CDR3 runs to 12 residues. For the CDR3, the DNA is TGTGCCAGCGCACGGGAAAAGCGGGAGCAGTACTTC. It translates to CASAREKREQYF.

The V gene is TRBV2, the J gene TRBJ1-2, with D perhaps TRBD1 (6 bases). V lost 5 bases to trimming and J lost 7 bases, with 11 bases between them. CDR1 is SNHLY, CDR2 FYNNEI, per germline. The CDR3 runs to 12 residues. The DNA for the CDR3 is TGTGCCAGCAGTCGGGGGGCGCGTGGCTACACCTTC. This sequence encodes CASSRGARGYTF.

This clonotype was seen at least ten times. V usage is TRBV3-1 and J usage is TRBJ1-1, with 7 bases that match TRBD1. Germline lookup yields CDR1 LGHDT and CDR2 YNNKEL (reference sequence). The CDR3 contains 13 residues. J gave up 4 bases and V 5 bases, and 4 bases lay outside the gene matches. The CDR3 DNA follows: TGTGCCAGCAGCAGACAGGGTGGCACTGAAGCTTTCTTT. Protein product: CASSRQGGTEAFF.

This rearrangement joins TRBV7-6 to TRBJ2-1; 10 nucleotides agree with TRBD2. CDR3 length: 16 residues. The V segment lost 4 bases and the J segment 3 bases; nucleotides outside the gene matches: 6. The germline gives CDR1 SGHVS, CDR2 FNYEAQ. The CDR3 sequence: CASSSGTSAIYNEQFF. For the CDR3, the DNA is TGTGCCAGCAGCTCGGGGACTAGCGCCATCTACAATGAGCAGTTCTTC.

Note on this clonotype: Germline is not matched at one junction end, which may reflect a read error. The rearrangement uses TRBV27 and TRBJ2-6, with D perhaps assigned TRBD1 or TRBD2 (6 bases each). CDR1 and CDR2 (germline): MNHEY, SMNVEV (reference sequence). This CDR3 is 15 amino acids long. In DNA, the CDR3 is TGTGCCAGCAGTTTTGGGGGGCTTGGGGCCAACGTCCTGGCTTTC. This translates into CASSFGGLGANVLAF.

At least ten counts were recorded for this clonotype. The chain combines TRBV11-3 with TRBJ2-7; D call uncertain. V was pared by 3 bases and J by 5 bases, with 2 bases between. From germline, CDR1 is SGHNT and CDR2 YENEEA. The CDR3 loop spans 10 amino acids. CDR3 loop: CASSFDEQYF. The CDR3 DNA sequence: TGTGCCAGCAGCTTTGACGAGCAGTACTTC.

This clonotype came up many times. The V gene is TRBV7-9, the J gene TRBJ2-1, with a weak D call TRBD2 (6 bases). V was shortened by 4 bases and J by 7 bases, with 11 bases between the two germline ends. CDR3 length: 13 amino acids. From germline, CDR1 is SEHNR and CDR2 FQNEAQ (reference sequence). The CDR3 sequence: CASSSSSGNEQFF. The DNA of the CDR3 is TGTGCCAGCAGCTCCTCCAGCGGGAATGAGCAGTTCTTC.